The text below deals with one TCR beta chain. This sample is part of a study of T cell changes during pregnancy in multiple sclerosis. The protocol was immunoSEQ multiplex PCR, while the TCRdb copy is restricted to in-frame clones and leaves out a portion. The sample holds tens of thousands of clones, 80% to 95% seen once. The sample here was CD4+ T cells from peripheral blood mononuclear cells, taken in the third trimester of pregnancy. This TCR came from a female donor with multiple sclerosis, enrolled in a pregnancy study.

CDR3 bases: TGTGCCAGTAGTCAAGCGGGCAGCTCCTACAATGAGCAGTTCTTC. This translates into CASSQAGSSYNEQFF. The chain is built from TRBV19 and TRBJ2-1; TRBD2 is a possible D gene (6 bases). The CDR3 loop spans 15 amino acids. CDR1 is LNHDA, CDR2 SQIVND, per germline (reference sequence). V lost 5 bases and J 0 bases, leaving 11 bases between the germline ends.